This TCR beta chain was sequenced for a study of blood T cells in healthy people across ages. Overall study context: About one barcoded beta molecule was captured per two T cells (by template switching).

For this clonotype: Its antigen is not known.

Study-level points and caveats: CMV status of donors was unknown, possibly confounding expanded clonotype changes.

The authors ran a second PCR of 7 to 11 cycles using a sample-barcoded 5' primer and a J-beta primer mix. Each CDR3 protein gets one entry after TCRdb re-called the 5' RACE reads with MiXCR. The table has about 1 million distinct CDR3 sequences, 45% seen once; the top ten hold over 15%. Germline V gene sequence: CDR1 MNHEY, CDR2 SVGEGT. J gave up 3 bases and V 8 bases, and 6 bases lay outside the gene matches. This CDR3 has 13 amino acids. This chain joins TRBV6-2 or TRBV6-3 and TRBJ2-7, with 8 bases lining up with TRBD1. The sequence was obtained from a woman aged 55-70 years in good health. The sample taken for sequencing was blood. The CDR3 bases are TGTGCCAGCCGGACAGGGATGTTCTACGAGCAGTACTTC. Amino acid sequence: CASRTGMFYEQYF.